The rows below give T cell receptor beta chains drawn from one sample of a study of cytomegalovirus exposure and HLA in healthy donors. Clones were sequenced by immunoSEQ multiplex PCR, and TCRdb holds only the in-frame ones, with some missing. The sample lists approximately 77,000 clones; about 66% were seen once. Sequencing was performed on PBMCs. The receptor source for this set is a man in his 60s in good health and CMV-seropositive. Both conserved end residues are part of each CDR3. The D gene is left open where the match is weak. Some rows have no size entry. The others give once, few or many, or a class for an expanded clone.

clone_size: .
d_call: TRBD2
v_call: TRBV4-2
j_call: TRBJ2-5
cdr3_nt: TGTGCCAGCAGCCAAGATGGGGTAGGGACTAGGGTCGAGACCCAGTACTTC
cdr3_aa: CASSQDGVGTRVETQYF

clone_size: .
d_call: TRBD1
v_call: TRBV7-2
j_call: TRBJ1-4
cdr3_nt: TGTGCCAGCAGCTCACCGGGACAGGGGTCGCGAAAACTGTTTTTT
cdr3_aa: CASSSPGQGSRKLFF

clone_size: few
d_call: .
v_call: TRBV5-6
j_call: TRBJ1-1
cdr3_nt: TGTGCCAGCAGCTTCGTTCCAGCGGGCACTGAAGCTTTCTTT
cdr3_aa: CASSFVPAGTEAFF

clone_size: few
d_call: TRBD2
v_call: TRBV7-8
j_call: TRBJ2-1
cdr3_nt: TGTGCCAGCAGCCAGGGGGAACTAGCGGGCAATGAGCAGTTCTTC
cdr3_aa: CASSQGELAGNEQFF

clone_size: .
d_call: TRBD1
v_call: TRBV7-9
j_call: TRBJ1-1
cdr3_nt: TGTGCCAGCAGCTCCGGGACAGCTAACACTGAAGCTTTCTTT
cdr3_aa: CASSSGTANTEAFF

clone_size: .
d_call: TRBD1
v_call: TRBV2
j_call: TRBJ1-2
cdr3_nt: TGTGCCAGCAAGAAGGAGGACAGGAACTATGGCTACACCTTC
cdr3_aa: CASKKEDRNYGYTF

clone_size: .
d_call: TRBD2
v_call: TRBV10-3
j_call: TRBJ2-1
cdr3_nt: TGTGCCATCCAGACTAGCGGGGGGGCCTACAATGAGCAGTTCTTC
cdr3_aa: CAIQTSGGAYNEQFF

clone_size: few
d_call: .
v_call: TRBV5-6
j_call: TRBJ2-7
cdr3_nt: TGTGCCAGCAGCTTAAGAGGCTACGAGCAGTACTTC
cdr3_aa: CASSLRGYEQYF

clone_size: .
d_call: TRBD2
v_call: TRBV29-1
j_call: TRBJ2-3
cdr3_nt: TGCAGCGGGGGAGCGGGGGAAGCCACAGATACGCAGTATTTT
cdr3_aa: CSGGAGEATDTQYF

clone_size: .
d_call: TRBD2
v_call: TRBV11-3
j_call: TRBJ2-7
cdr3_nt: TGTGCCAGCAGAGGACTAGCGGGAGGTAACGAGCAGTACTTC
cdr3_aa: CASRGLAGGNEQYF

clone_size: .
d_call: TRBD1
v_call: TRBV7-9
j_call: TRBJ1-2
cdr3_nt: TGTGCCAGCAGCTTGGGGACAGGGACTAACTATGGCTACACCTTC
cdr3_aa: CASSLGTGTNYGYTF

clone_size: .
d_call: .
v_call: TRBV4-2
j_call: TRBJ1-6
cdr3_nt: TGTGCCAGCAGGGTTGGGAGCTCCTATAATTCACCCCTCCACTTT
cdr3_aa: CASRVGSSYNSPLHF

clone_size: .
d_call: .
v_call: TRBV5-1
j_call: TRBJ1-2
cdr3_nt: TGCGCCAGCAGCCCGCACAGGGAAGGCTACACCTTC
cdr3_aa: CASSPHREGYTF

clone_size: .
d_call: TRBD1
v_call: TRBV9
j_call: TRBJ2-7
cdr3_nt: TGTGCCAGCAGCGGAGGGACAGGTCGGGTCTACGAGCAGTACTTC
cdr3_aa: CASSGGTGRVYEQYF

clone_size: .
d_call: TRBD1
v_call: TRBV7-8
j_call: TRBJ1-2
cdr3_nt: TGTGCCAGCAGCTCCGGGACAGGGGGCAATGGCTACACCTTC
cdr3_aa: CASSSGTGGNGYTF

clone_size: few
d_call: .
v_call: TRBV28
j_call: TRBJ2-7
cdr3_nt: TGTGCCAGCAGTCCTCTCGGAGGGGAGCATTCCTACGAGCAGTACTTC
cdr3_aa: CASSPLGGEHSYEQYF

clone_size: .
d_call: .
v_call: TRBV19
j_call: TRBJ1-2
cdr3_nt: TGTGCCAGTAGTTGGGACAAGCTCTATGGCTACACCTTC
cdr3_aa: CASSWDKLYGYTF

clone_size: .
d_call: .
v_call: TRBV6-5
j_call: TRBJ1-1
cdr3_nt: TGTGCCAGCAGAGCAGGGCGGGGGGCTTTCTTT
cdr3_aa: CASRAGRGAFF

clone_size: .
d_call: .
v_call: TRBV4-2
j_call: TRBJ1-5
cdr3_nt: TGTGCCAGCAGCCAAGACGCGTATAGCAATCAGCCCCAGCATTTT
cdr3_aa: CASSQDAYSNQPQHF

clone_size: .
d_call: .
v_call: TRBV19
j_call: TRBJ1-1
cdr3_nt: TGTGCCAGTAGTATAGATCACAGATGGGCGACTGAAGCTTTCTTT
cdr3_aa: CASSIDHRWATEAFF

clone_size: .
d_call: TRBD2
v_call: TRBV27
j_call: TRBJ2-1
cdr3_nt: TGTGCCAGCAGGGGAACTAGCGGGAGGGCCAATGAGCAGTTCTTC
cdr3_aa: CASRGTSGRANEQFF

clone_size: few
d_call: .
v_call: TRBV11-2
j_call: TRBJ1-2
cdr3_nt: TGTGCCAGCAGGCCCCAGGGGTTTAGTGGCTACACCTTC
cdr3_aa: CASRPQGFSGYTF

clone_size: .
d_call: TRBD2
v_call: TRBV7-2
j_call: TRBJ2-7
cdr3_nt: TGTGCCAGCAGCCCCTCGGGGACTAGCGGTTACGAGCAGTACTTC
cdr3_aa: CASSPSGTSGYEQYF

clone_size: .
d_call: .
v_call: TRBV6-5
j_call: TRBJ2-1
cdr3_nt: TGTGCCAGCAGTTACTCCCCTAGCTCCTACAATGAGCAGTTCTTC
cdr3_aa: CASSYSPSSYNEQFF

clone_size: .
d_call: TRBD2
v_call: TRBV18
j_call: TRBJ2-2
cdr3_nt: TGTGCCAGCTCACCACCAGGCGGGAGGAATACCGGGGAGCTGTTTTTT
cdr3_aa: CASSPPGGRNTGELFF

clone_size: .
d_call: TRBD2
v_call: TRBV19
j_call: TRBJ2-4
cdr3_nt: TGTGCCAGTATAGGTGGCGGGAGTGGGAACATTCAGTACTTC
cdr3_aa: CASIGGGSGNIQYF

clone_size: .
d_call: .
v_call: TRBV29-1
j_call: TRBJ2-5
cdr3_nt: TGCAGCGTGGGCGGGGAGACCCAGTACTTC
cdr3_aa: CSVGGETQYF

clone_size: .
d_call: TRBD2
v_call: TRBV29-1
j_call: TRBJ2-1
cdr3_nt: TGCAGCGTTGATGGGACTAGCGGGAGCTCCTACAATGAGCAGTTCTTC
cdr3_aa: CSVDGTSGSSYNEQFF

clone_size: once
d_call: .
v_call: TRBV29-1
j_call: TRBJ1-5
cdr3_nt: TGCAGCGTTGACTCAGGGGATAGCAATCAGCCCCAGCATTTT
cdr3_aa: CSVDSGDSNQPQHF

clone_size: .
d_call: .
v_call: TRBV28
j_call: TRBJ2-3
cdr3_nt: TGTGCCAGCAGTTCCCCGGGGGTTGGGACTAGCACAGATACGCAGTATTTT
cdr3_aa: CASSSPGVGTSTDTQYF

clone_size: .
d_call: .
v_call: TRBV10-2
j_call: TRBJ1-6
cdr3_nt: TGCGCCAGCAGAGGAGGGAATAATTCACCCCTCCACTTT
cdr3_aa: CASRGGNNSPLHF

clone_size: few
d_call: TRBD1
v_call: TRBV10-2
j_call: TRBJ2-1
cdr3_nt: TGCGCCAGCAGTCCGTCAGGGGGCTACAATGAGCAGTTCTTC
cdr3_aa: CASSPSGGYNEQFF

clone_size: .
d_call: TRBD1
v_call: TRBV30
j_call: TRBJ2-7
cdr3_nt: TGTGCCTGGATAAACCCCGGACAGGGGTCCTACGAGCAGTACTTC
cdr3_aa: CAWINPGQGSYEQYF

clone_size: .
d_call: TRBD2
v_call: TRBV13
j_call: TRBJ2-1
cdr3_nt: TGTGCCAGCAGCCCACGGACTAGCGGGAGGGTTGGTGAGCAGTTCTTC
cdr3_aa: CASSPRTSGRVGEQFF

clone_size: .
d_call: .
v_call: TRBV9
j_call: TRBJ1-3
cdr3_nt: TGTGCCAGCAGCGAGTCGACAGGTGGAAACACCATATATTTT
cdr3_aa: CASSESTGGNTIYF

clone_size: few
d_call: TRBD1
v_call: TRBV5-4
j_call: TRBJ1-2
cdr3_nt: TGTGCCAGCAGTACACAGGGGGCGCCTGGCTACACCTTC
cdr3_aa: CASSTQGAPGYTF

clone_size: .
d_call: .
v_call: TRBV18
j_call: TRBJ1-2
cdr3_nt: TGTGCCAGCTCACCAGAAAGGGGCTATGGCTACACCTTC
cdr3_aa: CASSPERGYGYTF

clone_size: .
d_call: TRBD1
v_call: TRBV5-1
j_call: TRBJ2-2
cdr3_nt: TGCGCCAGCAGCTCGGACAGGGCAGTCACCGGGGAGCTGTTTTTT
cdr3_aa: CASSSDRAVTGELFF

clone_size: .
d_call: .
v_call: TRBV7-6
j_call: TRBJ1-1
cdr3_nt: TGTGCCAGCAGCTCATACCGGGGAAACACTGAAGCTTTCTTT
cdr3_aa: CASSSYRGNTEAFF

clone_size: .
d_call: .
v_call: TRBV7-6
j_call: TRBJ1-1
cdr3_nt: TGTGCCAGCAGCTTGGGGACTGTGAACACTGAAGCTTTCTTT
cdr3_aa: CASSLGTVNTEAFF

clone_size: .
d_call: TRBD2
v_call: TRBV7-2
j_call: TRBJ2-2
cdr3_nt: TGTGCCAGCAGCTTAGCGCTAGCGGGGGGCGGGGAGCTGTTTTTT
cdr3_aa: CASSLALAGGGELFF

clone_size: .
d_call: TRBD1
v_call: TRBV27
j_call: TRBJ2-4
cdr3_nt: TGTGCCAGCAGTTTGACGTGGTATGGACAGGGGGCGACCAAAAACATTCAGTACTTC
cdr3_aa: CASSLTWYGQGATKNIQYF

clone_size: .
d_call: TRBD2
v_call: TRBV4-2
j_call: TRBJ2-1
cdr3_nt: TGTGCCAGCAGCCATCCCCTAGCGGGAGAGTACTACAATGAGCAGTTCTTC
cdr3_aa: CASSHPLAGEYYNEQFF

clone_size: once
d_call: .
v_call: TRBV7-9
j_call: TRBJ2-7
cdr3_nt: TGTGCCAGCAGCTTAGGTTTCCCCCACGAGCAGTACTTC
cdr3_aa: CASSLGFPHEQYF

clone_size: .
d_call: .
v_call: TRBV4-1
j_call: TRBJ2-1
cdr3_nt: TGCGCCAGCAGCCAAGATATAGCAGGGGACCACGATGAGCAGTTCTTC
cdr3_aa: CASSQDIAGDHDEQFF

clone_size: .
d_call: TRBD1
v_call: TRBV6-1
j_call: TRBJ2-7
cdr3_nt: TGTGCCAGCACGGGGACAGGCTTCTCCTACGAGCAGTACTTC
cdr3_aa: CASTGTGFSYEQYF

clone_size: .
d_call: .
v_call: TRBV6-1
j_call: TRBJ2-5
cdr3_nt: TGTGCCAGCAGTGGAACATACCAAGAGACCCAGTACTTC
cdr3_aa: CASSGTYQETQYF

clone_size: .
d_call: .
v_call: TRBV5-1
j_call: TRBJ2-3
cdr3_nt: TGCGCCAGCAGCTTGACAGCCTTTACAGATACGCAGTATTTT
cdr3_aa: CASSLTAFTDTQYF

clone_size: .
d_call: TRBD2
v_call: TRBV9
j_call: TRBJ2-1
cdr3_nt: TGTGCCAGCAGCATGGATAGCGGGTACAATGAGCAGTTCTTC
cdr3_aa: CASSMDSGYNEQFF

clone_size: .
d_call: .
v_call: TRBV7-9
j_call: TRBJ1-5
cdr3_nt: TGTTCCAGCAGCCGCCAGGATAGCAATCAGCCCCAGCATTTT
cdr3_aa: CSSSRQDSNQPQHF

clone_size: .
d_call: .
v_call: TRBV7-2
j_call: TRBJ1-1
cdr3_nt: TGTGCCAGCACCCCTCAAGACACCTACACTGAAGCTTTCTTT
cdr3_aa: CASTPQDTYTEAFF

clone_size: .
d_call: .
v_call: TRBV7-2
j_call: TRBJ1-6
cdr3_nt: TGTGCCAGCAGCTTTTGGGGGGATTCACCCCTCCACTTT
cdr3_aa: CASSFWGDSPLHF

clone_size: .
d_call: TRBD2
v_call: TRBV27
j_call: TRBJ2-7
cdr3_nt: TGTGCCAGCAGTTTTACTAGCGGGAGGGCAGGAGAGCAGTACTTC
cdr3_aa: CASSFTSGRAGEQYF

clone_size: .
d_call: .
v_call: TRBV19
j_call: TRBJ2-2
cdr3_nt: TGTGCCAGTAGTATAACAGGGAGTTGGACCGGGGAGCTGTTTTTT
cdr3_aa: CASSITGSWTGELFF

clone_size: few
d_call: TRBD2
v_call: TRBV5-4
j_call: TRBJ2-1
cdr3_nt: TGTGCCAGCAGCTTGACTAGCGGGTTGTTCAATGAGCAGTTCTTC
cdr3_aa: CASSLTSGLFNEQFF

clone_size: .
d_call: .
v_call: TRBV6-5
j_call: TRBJ2-1
cdr3_nt: TGTGCCAGCAGTTACCTCCCCGGGACACACAACAATGAGCAGTTCTTC
cdr3_aa: CASSYLPGTHNNEQFF

clone_size: .
d_call: TRBD1
v_call: TRBV5-1
j_call: TRBJ2-7
cdr3_nt: TGCGCCAGCAGCACCGGACAGGCGGTTTACTTC
cdr3_aa: CASSTGQAVYF

clone_size: once
d_call: TRBD1
v_call: TRBV4-1
j_call: TRBJ1-2
cdr3_nt: TGCGCCAGCAGCCAAGCGCCGACAGGGGACTATGGCTACACCTTC
cdr3_aa: CASSQAPTGDYGYTF

clone_size: .
d_call: .
v_call: TRBV29-1
j_call: TRBJ2-7
cdr3_nt: TGCAGCGTTGAAGGTTCAGGGGCGCAGCACGAGCAGTACTTC
cdr3_aa: CSVEGSGAQHEQYF

clone_size: .
d_call: TRBD1
v_call: TRBV9
j_call: TRBJ1-2
cdr3_nt: TGTGCCAGCAGCGGTGACAGGGGGCTAGGGGGCTACACCTTC
cdr3_aa: CASSGDRGLGGYTF